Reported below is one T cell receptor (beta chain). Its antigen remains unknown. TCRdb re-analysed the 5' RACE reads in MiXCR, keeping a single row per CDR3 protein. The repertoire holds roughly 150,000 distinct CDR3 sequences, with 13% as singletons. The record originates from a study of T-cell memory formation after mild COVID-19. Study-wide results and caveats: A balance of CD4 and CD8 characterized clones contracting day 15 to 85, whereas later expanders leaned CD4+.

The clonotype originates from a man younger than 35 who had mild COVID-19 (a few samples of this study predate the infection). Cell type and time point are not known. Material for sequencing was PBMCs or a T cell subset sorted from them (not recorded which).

CDR3 region: CASSLNTDNEQFF. CDR3 bases: TGCGCCAGCAGCTTGAATACCGACAATGAGCAGTTCTTC. The chain is built from TRBV5-1 and TRBJ2-1; D unresolved. The germline V gene encodes CDR1 SGHRS and CDR2 YFSETQ. The V and J ends lost 1 base and 5 bases respectively, with 7 bases between them. There are 13 residues in the CDR3.